These 2 T cell receptor beta chains share one sample of origin, sequenced in a study of regulatory T cells in long-lasting Graves disease. Building of the TCR beta libraries involved iRepertoire HTBI primers and Arm-PCR of CDR3 regions. MiXCR, run by TCRdb on the multiplex PCR reads, gives a single entry per CDR3 protein. This sample carries 500,000 to 700,000 distinct CDR3 sequences, about 15% of them seen once, and the ten largest clones take approximately 18%. Noted time point: newly diagnosed GD, antithyroid drugs for less than 3 months. RNA from PBMCs was the source of the TCR library. The same data also contributed to another study, on T cells in Graves' hyperthyroidism and ophthalmopathy.

Sequenced here: peripheral blood mononuclear cells (PBMCs), sampled at new diagnosis, from a patient treated with antithyroid drugs. These receptors all stem from a woman aged 30 to 39 with Graves disease.

The V call is TRBV5-1, the J call TRBJ2-2; TRBD1 matches at 9 bases. The CDR3 totals 17 residues. From germline, CDR1 is SGHRS and CDR2 YFSETQ. Unmatched junction bases numbered 10, after V lost 0 bases and J lost 7 bases. The CDR3 here is CASSLVSGQGFHGELFF. CDR3 DNA: TGCGCCAGCAGCTTGGTGTCCGGACAGGGGTTTCACGGGGAGCTGTTTTTT.

At least ten counts were recorded for this clonotype. This chain connects TRBV2 to TRBJ2-1, with D tentatively TRBD1 (6 bases). The germline CDR1 and CDR2 sequences are SNHLY and FYNNEI. Trimming took off 1 base at V and 6 bases at J, with 7 bases between the two ends. The CDR3 runs to 13 residues. The CDR3 sequence: CASSEEGVNEQFF. For the CDR3, the DNA is TGTGCCAGCAGTGAAGAGGGGGTCAATGAGCAGTTCTTC.